These T cell receptor beta chains were read from a single sample in a study of T-cell memory formation after mild COVID-19. TCRdb re-called the 5' RACE reads through MiXCR, storing one row per CDR3 protein. Among about 16,000 distinct CDR3 sequences listed, 23% were seen once. Sequencing was performed on PBMCs or a T cell subset sorted from them (not recorded which). Receptors originate from a man younger than 30 who had mild COVID-19 (a few samples of this study predate the infection). Cell type and time point are not known. Both conserved end residues are part of each CDR3. A D gene is named only where the DNA matches it firmly. Some rows mark clone size as missing; the rest say once, few, many or name a class of expanded clone.

D gene	V gene	J gene	clone size	CDR3 DNA	CDR3 protein
-	TRBV4-2	TRBJ2-6	many	TGTGCCAGCAGCCAAGTGGGCCGAATGTCCGGGGCCAACGTCCTGACTTTC	CASSQVGRMSGANVLTF
-	TRBV2	TRBJ1-2	-	TGTGCCAGCAGAGGGATCTATGGCTACACCTTC	CASRGIYGYTF
-	TRBV7-9	TRBJ2-4	many	TGTGCCAGCAGTCCCTTCTTCGACCAGAGGGGATTAGCCAAAAACATTCAGTACTTC	CASSPFFDQRGLAKNIQYF
-	TRBV6-2/TRBV6-3	TRBJ2-1	many	TGTGCCAGCACTTACTATCCGGGGATCGGTGAGCAGTTCTTC	CASTYYPGIGEQFF
-	TRBV20-1	TRBJ1-6	-	TGCAGTGTATTGCCCGGGCCGAATTCACCCCTCCACTTT	CSVLPGPNSPLHF
TRBD2	TRBV5-6	TRBJ2-1	many	TGTGCCAGCAGCTTGGTGGTCGGGGGGAGGGTCGACGATGAGCAGTTCTTC	CASSLVVGGRVDDEQFF
-	TRBV12-3/TRBV12-4	TRBJ2-7	many	TGTGCCAGCAGGCGAACAGGGAACGAGCAGTACTTC	CASRRTGNEQYF
-	TRBV27	TRBJ1-5	-	TGTGCCAGCAGTTTATCATCGGGGAATCAGCCCCAGCATTTT	CASSLSSGNQPQHF
-	TRBV7-6	TRBJ1-4	few	TGTGCCAGCACTCGTTTTCGGAAGGGTACGAGAGAAAAACTGTTTTTT	CASTRFRKGTREKLFF
-	TRBV7-2	TRBJ1-2	once	TGTGCCAGCAGCTTAGGGGGACCGCTAAACTATGGCTACACCTTC	CASSLGGPLNYGYTF
-	TRBV20-1	TRBJ2-1	many	TGCAGTGCTAGGTCCAATGAGCAGTTCTTC	CSARSNEQFF
-	TRBV5-4	TRBJ1-5	few	TGTGCCAGCAGCAACGGTATTGCTCAGCCCCAGCATTTT	CASSNGIAQPQHF
-	TRBV7-3	TRBJ2-3	few	TGTGCCAGCAGCTTAATCTCTGGATCAGGTGTCGGTACGCAGTATTTT	CASSLISGSGVGTQYF
-	TRBV7-6	TRBJ1-1	-	TGTGCCAGCAGCGAAAACTTGAACACTGAAGCTTTCTTT	CASSENLNTEAFF
TRBD1	TRBV4-3	TRBJ1-5	once	TGCGCCAGCAGCCAAGGGACAGGGTACAATCAGCCCCAGCATTTT	CASSQGTGYNQPQHF
TRBD2	TRBV18	TRBJ2-1	-	TGTGCCAGCTCACCACTAGCGGGGGAGGTACGTAATGAGCAGTTCTTC	CASSPLAGEVRNEQFF
TRBD1	TRBV9	TRBJ2-3	many	TGTGCCAGCAGCGGAATCCGGGACAGCCCAAGAGATACGCAGTATTTT	CASSGIRDSPRDTQYF
-	TRBV27	TRBJ1-1	-	TGTGCCAGCAGTATCGACAGTGGGGCGTACAGAGAAGCTTTATTT	CASSIDSGAYREALF
TRBD1	TRBV6-2/TRBV6-3	TRBJ1-2	many	TGTGCCAGCAGTTACATAATGACAGGGTTTGGCTACACCTTC	CASSYIMTGFGYTF
-	TRBV7-9	TRBJ1-2	many	TGTGCCAGCAGCCACGAGTGGGTGGACCGGTATGGCTACACCTTC	CASSHEWVDRYGYTF
-	TRBV4-1	TRBJ1-1	-	TGCGCCAGCAGCCCAGTTGGGGAACTGAACACTGAAGCTTTCTTT	CASSPVGELNTEAFF
TRBD1	TRBV7-9	TRBJ1-2	-	TGTGCCAGCGGGACAGGCCCCTCCTATGGCTACACCTTC	CASGTGPSYGYTF
-	TRBV3-1	TRBJ1-2	-	TGTGCCAGCAGCCAAGGCATTGAGTACGCCTATGGCTACACCTTC	CASSQGIEYAYGYTF
-	TRBV7-2	TRBJ2-2	-	TGTGCCAGCAGCTCCACTAGCCGATTGATGGTAACCGCGGAGCTGTTTTTT	CASSSTSRLMVTAELFF
-	TRBV2	TRBJ1-1	-	TGTGCCAGCAGGGAAAGTAGACGAGCTTTCTTT	CASRESRRAFF
-	TRBV4-3	TRBJ1-1	many	TGCGCCAGCAGCCAAGATCTGGGGGGCGGCACTGAAGCTTTCTTT	CASSQDLGGGTEAFF
-	TRBV4-1	TRBJ2-1	-	TGCGCCAGCAGCTATCTGGGGAACAATGAGCAGTTCTTC	CASSYLGNNEQFF
-	TRBV18	TRBJ2-6	many	TGTGCCAGCTCACCCGCCACAGGAGGCAACGTCCTGACTTTC	CASSPATGGNVLTF
TRBD1	TRBV6-2/TRBV6-3	TRBJ2-7	many	TGTGCCAGCGCCTTTATTGTTTTCGGGACAGAAACTACCTACGAGCAGTACTTC	CASAFIVFGTETTYEQYF
-	TRBV27	TRBJ1-1	-	TGTGCCAGCAGTTGGGCAGGGGCACGAAACACTGAAGCTTTCTTT	CASSWAGARNTEAFF
TRBD2	TRBV12-3/TRBV12-4	TRBJ2-7	medium-sized	TGTGCCAGCAGTTTTGGCGGGGGGGCCGGTGAGCAGTACTTC	CASSFGGGAGEQYF
-	TRBV23-1	TRBJ1-3	many	TGCGCCAGCACTGGAAACACCATATATTTT	CASTGNTIYF
-	TRBV12-3/TRBV12-4	TRBJ1-1	-	TGTGCCAGCAGTGGTCTTCGACAGAGTACGGGAAACACTGAAGCTTTCTTT	CASSGLRQSTGNTEAFF
-	TRBV7-9	TRBJ2-7	many	TGTGCCAGCAGCTTAGCGGAACGGGGCCGGAGTGAGCAGTACTTC	CASSLAERGRSEQYF
-	TRBV12-3/TRBV12-4	TRBJ2-3	few	TGTGCCAGCAGTTTCCCCGGGACTTACACTAGCACAGATACGCAGTATTTT	CASSFPGTYTSTDTQYF
TRBD2	TRBV6-6	TRBJ2-3	many	TGTGCCAGCAGTTATTCCAGACTAGCGGGGGCGTCAGATACGCAGTATTTT	CASSYSRLAGASDTQYF
-	TRBV5-4	TRBJ1-2	few	TGTGCCAGCAGCTTGGGAAGCCTCCCTAACTATGGCTACACCTTC	CASSLGSLPNYGYTF
-	TRBV5-8	TRBJ1-5	many	TGTGCCAGCAGCTTGGGCTGGACAGGCAATCAGCCCCAGCATTTT	CASSLGWTGNQPQHF
TRBD1	TRBV18	TRBJ2-5	many	TGTGCCAGCTCACAGCAACAGGGGGTACAAGAGACCCAGTACTTC	CASSQQQGVQETQYF
TRBD1	TRBV7-3	TRBJ2-2	-	TGTGCCAGCAGCAACTTCCAGGGGGCTCCCACCGGGGAGCTGTTTTTT	CASSNFQGAPTGELFF
TRBD1	TRBV6-5	TRBJ1-5	-	TGTGCCACTTCGGGACAGAACAATCAGCCCCAGCATTTT	CATSGQNNQPQHF
TRBD1	TRBV12-3/TRBV12-4	TRBJ2-6	many	TGTGCCAGCAGCCCCGAGGGAGACAGGGACAGTTTGGCCAACGTCCTGACTTTC	CASSPEGDRDSLANVLTF
-	TRBV11-2	TRBJ2-2	-	TGTGCCAGCAGCTTAGTGACCGGCAAACGGGAGAGGTCGAACACCGGGGAGCTGTTTTTT	CASSLVTGKRERSNTGELFF
TRBD1	TRBV14	TRBJ2-7	-	TGTGCCAGCAGGCGGACAGGGGGCCGCGAGCAGTACTTC	CASRRTGGREQYF
-	TRBV6-5	TRBJ2-2	many	TGTGCCAGCAGTTACGATGGGTTGATAAGCCCCGGGGAGCTGTTTTTT	CASSYDGLISPGELFF
TRBD2	TRBV6-5	TRBJ2-7	-	TGTGCCAGCAGTTACGAAGGGACTAGCGGGTACTACGAGCAGTACTTC	CASSYEGTSGYYEQYF
-	TRBV7-9	TRBJ2-3	many	TGTGCCAGCAGCCGCCGTGCGACAGGACTCAACACAGATACGCAGTATTTT	CASSRRATGLNTDTQYF
-	TRBV7-9	TRBJ2-7	many	TGTGCCAGCAGCACCCTGACACAAACTCCCTACGAGCAGTACTTC	CASSTLTQTPYEQYF
TRBD1	TRBV10-3	TRBJ2-3	many	TGTGCCATCAGTGAAACGGGACAGGGAACGACAGATACGCAGTATTTT	CAISETGQGTTDTQYF
TRBD2	TRBV20-1	TRBJ2-7	-	TGCAGTGCTAGAGATAGCGGGGGGACATGGGCCTACGAGCAGTACTTC	CSARDSGGTWAYEQYF
-	TRBV5-5	TRBJ1-6	few	TGTGCCAGCAGCTTTGGGGATTCAACCTATAATTCACCCCTCCACTTT	CASSFGDSTYNSPLHF
-	TRBV7-9	TRBJ2-5	-	TGTGCCAGCAGCTCTGCGGGGAGGGAGACCCAGTACTTC	CASSSAGRETQYF
-	TRBV9	TRBJ1-6	-	TGTGCCAGCAGCGCCGGACCCGAACCCCCTTCACCCCTCCACTTT	CASSAGPEPPSPLHF